The 26 T cell receptor beta chains given below trace back to one sample, sequenced in a study of OX40 agonist ivuxolimab in advanced cancers. Repertoires were generated with immunoSEQ multiplex PCR, while TCRdb's copy carries only in-frame clones and drops some. The sample lists under 50,000 clones, approximately 87% occurring once. This material consisted of CD4+ or CD8+ T cells sorted from blood, taken in a trial of the OX40 agonist ivuxolimab. These receptors came from an adult with an advanced solid tumor such as melanoma, head and neck, liver or kidney cancer.

The J gene is TRBJ2-7, the V gene TRBV5-1; 11 bases are a match to TRBD2. CDR1 and CDR2 (germline): SGHRS, YFSETQ. The CDR3 has 14 amino acids. Germline trimming cut 6 bases from V and 6 bases from J; bases unmatched to any gene: 8. CDR3 sequence: CASTSGTSGVEQYF. CDR3 nucleotide sequence: TGCGCCAGCACCTCCGGGACTAGCGGAGTCGAGCAGTACTTC.

The genes are TRBV2 and TRBJ1-2; possibly TRBD1 for D (5 bases). Germline-derived CDR1 and CDR2 are SNHLY and FYNNEI. The CDR3 contains 14 residues. Trimming took off 4 bases at V and 4 bases at J, with 13 bases between the two ends. CDR3 bases: TGTGCCAGCAGTGGGACCGGGGACCTCTATGGCTACACCTTC. Protein: CASSGTGDLYGYTF.

V is TRBV5-8 and J is TRBJ2-1; 7 positions agree with TRBD2. The germline CDR1 and CDR2 sequences are SGHTS and YDEGEE. The CDR3 is 16 amino acids. J lost 7 bases, V lost 2 bases, and 12 bases had no gene match. The CDR3 loop reads CASSLKLATSWNEQFF. Here the CDR3 DNA reads TGTGCCAGCAGCTTAAAACTAGCGACCTCTTGGAATGAGCAGTTCTTC.

This clone has a single count. The genes are TRBV27 and TRBJ2-1; 9 positions agree with TRBD1. CDR1 and CDR2 (germline): MNHEY, SMNVEV (reference sequence). The length of the CDR3 is 14 residues. Trimming removed 4 bases from V and 6 bases from J; junction bases left unmatched: 4. The CDR3 protein is CASSYGQGFNEQFF. The CDR3 DNA reads TGTGCCAGCAGTTACGGACAGGGGTTCAATGAGCAGTTCTTC.

The chain combines TRBV5-1 with TRBJ2-3; TRBD2 aligns across 14 bases. Trimming cost V 4 bases and J 5 bases; bases outside gene matches: 9. CDR3 length equals 17 residues. Germline V lookup: CDR1 SGHRS, CDR2 YFSETQ. CDR3 coding DNA: TGCGCCAGCAGCCCGGGACTAGCGGGGGCGGGTGGAGATACGCAGTATTTT. Amino acid sequence: CASSPGLAGAGGDTQYF.

This chain links TRBV4-1 with TRBJ1-3, with D possibly matching TRBD1 (5 bases). This CDR3 region has 17 residues. Germline V lookup: CDR1 MGHRA, CDR2 YSYEKL. Trimming took 0 bases from V and 0 from J, leaving 12 bases between them. The CDR3 sequence is CASSQDARASSGNTIYF. Here the CDR3 DNA reads TGCGCCAGCAGCCAAGATGCCAGGGCGTCCTCTGGAAACACCATATATTTT.

The J gene is TRBJ1-2, the V gene TRBV5-1; 8 bases fit TRBD1. CDR3 length equals 14 residues. After removal of 1 base from V and 8 bases from J, the junction contained 7 bases not matched to a gene. The germline gives CDR1 SGHRS, CDR2 YFSETQ. The CDR3, as DNA: TGCGCCAGCAGCTTGTCTCCGGACAGGGTCGGCTACACCTTC. This sequence encodes CASSLSPDRVGYTF.

This chain joins TRBV30 and TRBJ1-2; D unclear. There are 11 residues in the CDR3. V gave up 1 base and J gave up 4 bases, with 4 bases separating them. Germline V gene sequence: CDR1 GTSNPN, CDR2 SVGIG (reference sequence). The CDR3: CAWSASYGYTF. CDR3 DNA sequence: TGTGCCTGGAGTGCCTCCTATGGCTACACCTTC. Full variable domain (rest looked up from reference TRBV30 and TRBJ1-2): SQTIHQWPATLVQPVGSPLSLECTVEGTSNPNLYWYRQAAGRGLQLLFYSVGIGQISSEVPQNLSASRPQDRQFILSSKKLLLSDSGFYLCAWSASYGYTFGSGTRLTVV.

J is TRBJ2-7 and V is TRBV6-5; 10 nucleotides align to TRBD2. The CDR3 spans 14 residues. With V trimmed by 9 bases and J by 4 bases, 9 bases remained unmatched. Germline V gene sequence: CDR1 MNHEY, CDR2 SVGAGI. The CDR3 protein is CASTRGAGGYEQYF. The CDR3 DNA is TGTGCCAGTACCAGGGGAGCGGGAGGGTACGAGCAGTACTTC.

The CDR3 DNA reads TGTGCCAGCAGCTTAGTAGCGGGTGCAGATACGCAGTATTTT. Encoded protein: CASSLVAGADTQYF. The gene calls are TRBV11-2 and TRBJ2-3; TRBD2 agrees at 7 bases. J gave up 4 bases and V 1 base, and 2 bases lay outside the gene matches. This CDR3 is built from 14 residues. Germline V gene sequence: CDR1 SGHAT, CDR2 FQNNGV.

The CDR3 here is CASSLSTTDTQYF. DNA for the CDR3: TGTGCCAGCAGTTTATCAACCACAGATACGCAGTATTTT. The chain links TRBV7-9 to TRBJ2-3; D not resolved. The V gene's germline CDR1 is SEHNR and CDR2 FQNEAQ (reference sequence). V was pared by 6 bases and J by 2 bases, with 9 bases between. CDR3 length equals 13 residues.

The V call is TRBV5-1, the J call TRBJ1-6; D not certain. Between the trimmed V and J ends, which lost 0 bases and 4 bases, there was a span of 11 bases. Germline-derived CDR1 and CDR2 are SGHRS and YFSETQ. The CDR3 length is 16 residues. The chain's CDR3 is CASSLAGGRYNSPLHF. The CDR3 DNA reads TGCGCCAGCAGCTTGGCGGGAGGAAGGTATAATTCACCCCTCCACTTT.

V is TRBV19 and J is TRBJ2-7; D tentatively fits TRBD1 or TRBD2 (5 bases each). With 5 bases removed from V and 3 bases from J, the gap between germline ends came to 14 bases. CDR3 length: 14 residues. Germline CDR1 LNHDA, CDR2 SQIVND (reference sequence). The DNA of the CDR3 is TGTGCCAGTAGTTCGATCGGGACCGACTACGAGCAGTACTTC. Protein: CASSSIGTDYEQYF.

V usage is TRBV7-9 and J usage is TRBJ1-2; D perhaps matches TRBD1 (5 bases). The CDR3 runs 14 residues. The germline V gene has CDR1 SEHNR and CDR2 FQNEAQ (reference sequence). Between the trimmed V and J ends, which lost 7 bases and 6 bases, there was a span of 18 bases. CDR3 amino acids: CASTRGPGPHGYTF. The CDR3 nucleotides read TGTGCCAGCACCAGAGGCCCAGGGCCCCATGGCTACACCTTC. Drawing the rest from reference TRBV7-9 and TRBJ1-2, the complete variable domain is DTGVSQNPRHKITKRGQNVTFRCDPISEHNRLYWYRQTLGQGPEFLTYFQNEAQLEKSRLLSDRFSAERPKGSFSTLEIQRTEQGDSAMYLCASTRGPGPHGYTFGSGTRLTVV.

The chain employs TRBV28 and TRBJ2-3, with D perhaps matching TRBD2 (5 bases). Germline lookup yields CDR1 MDHEN and CDR2 SYDVKM. The V gene lost 6 bases and the J gene lost 3 bases, with 16 bases spanning the gap. The CDR3 contains 15 residues. The CDR3 nucleotides are TGTGCCAGCAGCACCACCGGGGTGGTTACAGATACGCAGTATTTT. It is translated as CASSTTGVVTDTQYF.

The chain recombines TRBV30 with TRBJ1-5; D perhaps matches TRBD1 (6 bases). The CDR3 is 14 amino acids. The V end was cut by 1 base, the J end by 5 bases, with 12 bases between. Germline CDR1 reads GTSNPN; CDR2 reads SVGIG (reference sequence). The CDR3 sequence is CAWSAPPGDQPQHF. In nucleotides, the CDR3 is TGTGCCTGGAGTGCCCCCCCAGGGGATCAGCCCCAGCATTTT.

This chain joins TRBV7-3 and TRBJ2-2, with no clear D. The CDR3 extends over 14 amino acids. Per the germline V gene, CDR1 is SGHTA and CDR2 is FQGTGA. V dropped 5 bases and J dropped 4 bases, with 11 bases sitting between them. CDR3 residues: CASSPSLRTGELFF. CDR3 DNA: TGTGCCAGCAGCCCCTCCCTCCGCACCGGGGAGCTGTTTTTT.

The rearrangement uses TRBV2 and TRBJ2-2, with TRBD2 matching over 8 bases. Germline lookup yields CDR1 SNHLY and CDR2 FYNNEI. The J segment lost 0 bases and the V segment lost 11 bases, leaving 5 bases of the junction unmatched. The CDR3 has 14 residues. The CDR3 DNA sequence: TGTGCCCACCGGGAGGGATCGAACACCGGGGAGCTGTTTTTT. Translated, it gives CAHREGSNTGELFF.

This chain connects TRBV19 to TRBJ1-5; 11 bases line up with TRBD1. Unmatched junction bases numbered 4, after V lost 3 bases and J lost 6 bases. The CDR3 totals 15 residues. Germline CDR1 reads LNHDA; CDR2 reads SQIVND (reference sequence). CDR3 residues: CASSMGTGGGQPQHF. CDR3 bases: TGTGCCAGTAGTATGGGGACAGGGGGAGGTCAGCCCCAGCATTTT.

In its sample, this clone was seen a few times. This chain links TRBV4-2 with TRBJ1-1; TRBD1 matches at 10 bases. Germline assignment: CDR1 LGHNA and CDR2 YNFKEQ. This CDR3 contains 16 residues. V trimming: 0 bases; J trimming: 1 base; junction bases outside the gene matches: 2. The CDR3 loop is CASSQDGDRGNTEAFF. The CDR3 DNA is TGTGCCAGCAGCCAAGATGGGGACAGGGGGAACACTGAAGCTTTCTTT.

This chain connects TRBV29-1 to TRBJ2-2; D may be TRBD2 (6 bases). The germline V and J ends were trimmed by 3 bases and 1 base, with 9 bases remaining between them. Germline loops: CDR1 SQVTM, CDR2 ANQGSEA. CDR3 length equals 14 residues. CDR3 in amino acids: CSVDTGGNTGELFF. The CDR3 coding sequence is TGCAGCGTTGATACCGGGGGGAACACCGGGGAGCTGTTTTTT.

The J gene is TRBJ2-1, the V gene TRBV15, with D tentatively TRBD1 (5 bases). The length of the CDR3 is 14 residues. V was cut by 0 bases and J by 9 bases, with 12 bases left in between. Germline V gene data show CDR1 as LNHNV and CDR2 as YYDKDF (reference sequence). DNA for the CDR3: TGTGCCACCAGCAGAGATGGGGCTAGAGCTGAGCAGTTCTTC. Encoded protein: CATSRDGARAEQFF.

V usage is TRBV6-4 and J usage is TRBJ1-5, with D perhaps matching TRBD1 (5 bases). Germline V gene sequence: CDR1 MRHNA, CDR2 SNTAGT. The CDR3 extends over 16 amino acids. With 0 bases removed from V and 1 base from J, the gap between germline ends came to 10 bases. The CDR3 region has the DNA TGTGCCAGCAGTGACTCGGAGGAGGGGAGCAATCAGCCCCAGCATTTT. It encodes CASSDSEEGSNQPQHF.

V and J are TRBV30 and TRBJ2-7, with a weak D call TRBD1 (6 bases). Germline CDR1 GTSNPN, CDR2 SVGIG (reference sequence). Trimming shortened V by 5 bases and J by 1 base, and 9 bases separated the two germline ends. The CDR3 is 12 residues long. The CDR3 DNA reads as TGTGCCTGGGGACAGTCTTCCTACGAGCAGTACTTC. It yields the protein CAWGQSSYEQYF.

The chain combines TRBV14 with TRBJ1-3; D uncertain. V was clipped by 0 bases and J by 0 bases, with 12 bases between them. Germline CDR1 SGHDN, CDR2 FVKESK. This CDR3 contains 17 residues. The CDR3 bases are TGTGCCAGCAGCCAAGATTTACCGGCCCACTCTGGAAACACCATATATTTT. Protein product: CASSQDLPAHSGNTIYF.

By proportion, this clone is medium-sized (0.01 to 0.1%). The V gene is TRBV15, the J gene TRBJ1-1; TRBD1 matches at 8 bases. The CDR3 consists of 14 residues. Trimming cost V 1 base and J 3 bases; bases outside gene matches: 1. CDR1 and CDR2 from the germline V gene are LNHNV and YYDKDF (reference sequence). The CDR3 spells CATSRATGDTEAFF. CDR3 DNA: TGTGCCACCAGCAGAGCGACAGGGGACACTGAAGCTTTCTTT. Full variable domain (missing parts from reference TRBV15 and TRBJ1-1): DAMVIQNPRYQVTQFGKPVTLSCSQTLNHNVMYWYQQKSSQAPKLLFHYYDKDFNNEADTPDNFQSRRPNTSFCFLDIRSPGLGDTAMYLCATSRATGDTEAFFGQGTRLTVV.